A selection of T cell receptor beta chains follows, all from one sample in a study of CXCR3-negative and CXCR3-positive naive CD8 T cells. TCRdb reprocessed the 5' RACE reads and reports one entry per CDR3 protein, with no DNA. The sample includes 65,000 to 95,000 distinct CDR3 sequences. The sample comprised naive CXCR3- CD8+ T cells from blood. These receptors were obtained from a human donor in good health. Some clones in this sample may be carry-over from other donors' samples. Each CDR3 is given with its conserved first and last residue.

J gene: TRBJ2-5
V gene: TRBV20-1
CDR3 protein: CSARDERFQETQYF

J gene: TRBJ2-7
V gene: TRBV7-2
CDR3 protein: CASSSDRGYEQYF

J gene: TRBJ2-1
V gene: TRBV20-1
CDR3 protein: CSAEPRAVYNEQFF

J gene: TRBJ2-1
V gene: TRBV5-1
CDR3 protein: CASSLAPTVGTYNEQFF

J gene: TRBJ2-1
V gene: TRBV6-6
CDR3 protein: CTSWGYHEQFF

J gene: TRBJ1-1
V gene: TRBV5-1
CDR3 protein: CASSPEDREFTEAFF

J gene: TRBJ2-7
V gene: TRBV27
CDR3 protein: CASALAGGYEQYF

J gene: TRBJ2-7
V gene: TRBV6-2/TRBV6-3
CDR3 protein: CASSDRDSMGYEQYF

J gene: TRBJ2-3
V gene: TRBV7-6
CDR3 protein: CASSLFGAGTGYTDTQYF

J gene: TRBJ2-1
V gene: TRBV7-9
CDR3 protein: CASSFPTSGGHEQFF

J gene: TRBJ1-2
V gene: TRBV4-3
CDR3 protein: CASSPGQGYGYTF

J gene: TRBJ2-5
V gene: TRBV12-3/TRBV12-4
CDR3 protein: CASSLHGGRETQYF

J gene: TRBJ2-2
V gene: TRBV7-9
CDR3 protein: CASSTPLVGGTGELFF

J gene: TRBJ1-2
V gene: TRBV29-1
CDR3 protein: CSVEDQGSWGYTF

J gene: TRBJ1-4
V gene: TRBV6-1
CDR3 protein: CASDPTVLNEKLFF

J gene: TRBJ1-1
V gene: TRBV2
CDR3 protein: CASTGGSMNTEAFF

J gene: TRBJ2-7
V gene: TRBV12-3/TRBV12-4
CDR3 protein: CASSFGQGMFREQYF

J gene: TRBJ2-3
V gene: TRBV28
CDR3 protein: CASSWGKSFDTQYF

J gene: TRBJ2-2
V gene: TRBV4-1
CDR3 protein: CASSRVRSDTGELFF

J gene: TRBJ2-7
V gene: TRBV19
CDR3 protein: CASSISPVPESYEQYF

J gene: TRBJ2-7
V gene: TRBV5-1
CDR3 protein: CASSFERGYEQYF

J gene: TRBJ2-2
V gene: TRBV24-1
CDR3 protein: CATSDSTLETGELFF

J gene: TRBJ1-5
V gene: TRBV6-6
CDR3 protein: CASSYSDRVEQPQHF

J gene: TRBJ1-2
V gene: TRBV6-1
CDR3 protein: CASSETTDVGLGTF

J gene: TRBJ2-7
V gene: TRBV11-2
CDR3 protein: CASSLGQGSHEQYF

J gene: TRBJ2-7
V gene: TRBV3-1
CDR3 protein: CASSLDGTEIYEQYF

J gene: TRBJ1-1
V gene: TRBV2
CDR3 protein: CASSEGLATDTEAFF

J gene: TRBJ1-2
V gene: TRBV13
CDR3 protein: CASSYLGGGYYGYTF

J gene: TRBJ2-7
V gene: TRBV19
CDR3 protein: CASSISSGGPYEQYF

J gene: TRBJ2-5
V gene: TRBV20-1
CDR3 protein: CSARDPGGGLTSETQYF

J gene: TRBJ2-1
V gene: TRBV20-1
CDR3 protein: CSARGWREAYNEQFF

J gene: TRBJ2-1
V gene: TRBV7-3
CDR3 protein: CASSLTTGHEQFF

J gene: TRBJ2-1
V gene: TRBV19
CDR3 protein: CASSFQFGGSYNEQFF

J gene: TRBJ2-5
V gene: TRBV28
CDR3 protein: CASSPWGGAKETQYF

J gene: TRBJ2-1
V gene: TRBV3-1
CDR3 protein: CASSQDDGPVGFF

J gene: TRBJ2-3
V gene: TRBV3-1
CDR3 protein: CASSVQGAVTDTQYF

J gene: TRBJ2-3
V gene: TRBV28
CDR3 protein: CASSLERDTQYF

J gene: TRBJ1-1
V gene: TRBV29-1
CDR3 protein: CSVGWGTEAFF

J gene: TRBJ2-1
V gene: TRBV29-1
CDR3 protein: CSVEEDYNEQFF

J gene: TRBJ2-3
V gene: TRBV5-6
CDR3 protein: CASSWRRNTDTQYF

J gene: TRBJ2-1
V gene: TRBV11-2
CDR3 protein: CASTSPGLAAFNEQFF

J gene: TRBJ2-5
V gene: TRBV12-3/TRBV12-4
CDR3 protein: CASSFRDRGEETQYF

J gene: TRBJ2-7
V gene: TRBV29-1
CDR3 protein: CSVGTVSNEQYF

J gene: TRBJ2-7
V gene: TRBV5-1
CDR3 protein: CASSTPGQGIYEQYF

J gene: TRBJ2-5
V gene: TRBV28
CDR3 protein: CASREREAETQYF

J gene: TRBJ2-7
V gene: TRBV13
CDR3 protein: CASSSSGRGNYEQYF

J gene: TRBJ2-7
V gene: TRBV5-1
CDR3 protein: CASSLVGGIYEQYF

J gene: TRBJ2-7
V gene: TRBV29-1
CDR3 protein: CSVLNRLSYEQYF

J gene: TRBJ2-5
V gene: TRBV29-1
CDR3 protein: CSAFVLDRGLETQYF

J gene: TRBJ2-3
V gene: TRBV7-2
CDR3 protein: CASSPGTAGPQYF

J gene: TRBJ2-7
V gene: TRBV29-1
CDR3 protein: CSAAGRDSTYEQYF

J gene: TRBJ2-2
V gene: TRBV20-1
CDR3 protein: CSARPVPGQNTGELFF

J gene: TRBJ2-5
V gene: TRBV30
CDR3 protein: CAWNPAGGPAETQYF

J gene: TRBJ2-7
V gene: TRBV5-1
CDR3 protein: CASSTDRTGTWEQYF

J gene: TRBJ1-2
V gene: TRBV15
CDR3 protein: CATSRDKGLAYGYTF

J gene: TRBJ2-3
V gene: TRBV12-3/TRBV12-4
CDR3 protein: CASSLDWPDTQYF

J gene: TRBJ2-2
V gene: TRBV6-5
CDR3 protein: CASSWDRGVRELFF

J gene: TRBJ1-2
V gene: TRBV29-1
CDR3 protein: CSVRDPKNYGYTF